This T cell receptor beta chain was sequenced for a study of T cell responses to AZD1222 COVID-19 vaccine. Study-level results: Baseline seropositives among AZD1222 recipients totaled only six or seven. Regions 160-218 and 743-854 dominated among vaccine-associated CD4 TCRs spanning spike. As reported, nearly half of all spike-specific TCRs target variant regions that are unmutated. It should be noted that donors were predominantly white British and more often female, and clonal diversity was possibly underestimated.

The repertoire was sequenced with immunoSEQ multiplex PCR; TCRdb's copy has only in-frame clones and lacks some. This table has 65,000 to 80,000 clones, 88% appearing once. Germline CDR1 and CDR2: SGHKS and YYEKEE (reference sequence). This CDR3 has 15 amino acids. Trimming removed 3 bases at V and 5 bases at J, with 15 bases between. About this clone: Antigen: not known.

The TCR sequence derives from an adult who received the MenACWY meningococcal vaccine as a control. The chain couples TRBV5-5 to TRBJ1-5; D ambiguous. The sample consisted of peripheral blood, taken 28 days after the second dose of the MenACWY control vaccine. The CDR3 is CASSYGPRKDQPQHF. CDR3 sequence (DNA): TGTGCCAGCAGCTACGGCCCAAGGAAGGATCAGCCCCAGCATTTT.